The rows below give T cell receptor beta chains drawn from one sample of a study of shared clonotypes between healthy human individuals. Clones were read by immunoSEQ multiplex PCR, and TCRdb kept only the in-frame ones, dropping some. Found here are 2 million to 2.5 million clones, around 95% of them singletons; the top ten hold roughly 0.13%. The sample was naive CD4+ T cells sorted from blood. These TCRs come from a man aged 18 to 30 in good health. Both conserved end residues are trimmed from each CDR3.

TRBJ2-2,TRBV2,ASSESAANTGELF
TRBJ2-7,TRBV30,AWSVLGEREQY
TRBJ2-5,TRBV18,ASSPGLVGETQY
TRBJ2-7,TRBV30,AWSVSDRSYEQY
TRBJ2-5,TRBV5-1,ASSSGTGMEEETQY
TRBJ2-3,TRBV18,ASSPPGTDTQY
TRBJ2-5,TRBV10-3,AISGSGNTQETQY
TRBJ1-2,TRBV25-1,ASSGQTRNGGYT
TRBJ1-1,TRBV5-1,ASSAELGTEAF
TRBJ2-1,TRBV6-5,ASSRTAGEQF
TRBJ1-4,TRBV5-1,ASSWTGGESEKLF
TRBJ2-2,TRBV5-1,ASSPAGGRTGELF
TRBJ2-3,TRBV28,ASSWGKDDTQY
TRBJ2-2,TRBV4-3,ASSQDRSGTGELF
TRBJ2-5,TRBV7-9,ASSTGLQETQY
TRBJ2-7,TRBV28,ASSLLGPYEQY
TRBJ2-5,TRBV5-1,ASSSGGRGQETQY
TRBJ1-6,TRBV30,AWTGGDYNSPLH
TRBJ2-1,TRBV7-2,ASTLARGSEQF
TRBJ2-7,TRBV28,ASSPPGTYEQY
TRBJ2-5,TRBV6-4,ASSVNREGPQY
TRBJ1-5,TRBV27,ASSLRGLNQPQH
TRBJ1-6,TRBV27,ASSFNRGTNSPLH
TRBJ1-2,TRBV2,ASSETGGSNYGYT
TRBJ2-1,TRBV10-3,AITRIQGGEQF
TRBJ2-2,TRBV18,ASSRDRGSTGELF
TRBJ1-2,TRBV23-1,ASSQWRAGASGFYGYT
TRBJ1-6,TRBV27,ASSLWSVVQGASSPLH
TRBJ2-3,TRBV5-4,ASSLRGVADTQY
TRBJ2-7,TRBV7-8,ASSSTRGKLREQY
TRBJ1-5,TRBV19,ASSETGLGSQPQH
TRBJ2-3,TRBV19,ASSPSLTHGTDTQY
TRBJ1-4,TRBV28,ASSLAGQSNEKLF
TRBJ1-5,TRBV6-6,ASRRGQPQH